This T cell receptor beta chain was recovered during a study of T cells in Graves' hyperthyroidism and ophthalmopathy (dated by TCRdb to the late 2010s). For the wider study: Peripheral blood was sampled at the time of initial diagnosis, prior to any treatment. To identify TCR V-J signatures that set the groups apart, the researchers used a discovery cohort of 90 to 100 patients, made up of approximately 43 with Graves' ophthalmopathy and approximately 57 with stable Graves' hyperthyroidism. For training and testing, the 100 or so patients in the discovery cohort were randomly divided in a 7:3 ratio. Prospective prediction of ophthalmopathy was tested in an independent validation cohort of under 20 hyperthyroidism patients and around 16 patients who later progressed to ophthalmopathy. Following sampling, methimazole starting at 30 mg daily was given to hyperthyroidism patients, and high-dose intravenous methylprednisolone was given to ophthalmopathy patients. The paper reports TCR Vbeta CDR3 sequencing of over 130 peripheral blood samples: 43 ophthalmopathy, over 70 hyperthyroidism and approximately 17 progressor patients. In more than 5 Graves' hyperthyroidism patients, the study also compared T-cell repertoires from thyroid tissue with T-cell repertoires from blood. Overall study results and their limits: Sample size was not statistically predetermined, and blinding of investigators to group allocation was not performed. In validation, the model predicted progression to ophthalmopathy with around 71% sensitivity and 72% to 75% specificity, a median of 6.5 months before onset. A 13 V-J signature model separated ophthalmopathy from stable hyperthyroidism, with around 88% sensitivity and around 84% specificity in cross-validation and 80%/75% in testing. Most expanded thyroid clonotypes (frequency above 0.001) were also found in blood, which suggests that blood repertoires may mirror thyroid immune responses.

The TCR beta CDR3 regions were amplified from RNA transcripts. The first round of RT-PCR for the TCR CDR3 was performed with the HTBI primer set and the Qiagen OneStep RT-PCR kit. Libraries were constructed in a second round of multiplex PCR, after which size selection and purification were carried out. Libraries were sequenced paired-end with 100 bp reads on an Illumina HiSeq2000. The published analysis was carried out like this. SOAPnuke was used to process the raw data, throwing out any read that contained adapters or uncalled bases, had a mean Phred below 15, or lacked an exact constant-primer or identifier match. High-quality paired reads were merged using COPE v1.2.5, and each unique nucleotide sequence was defined as a clonotype. Clonotypes were aligned to IMGT TRBV, TRBD and TRBJ reference segments using MiTCR v1.1. The analysis was restricted to V-J combinations with a frequency above 0.0001, which together covered over 99% of the repertoires. The TCS score was defined as the ratio of F50 (clonal expansion) to E x V (chaos), calculated using BLOSUM62-based TCRdist between CDR3 peptides within each V-J. Welch's t-statistics and random forest reduced fewer than 550 V-J features to about 13, which were used in a naive Bayes classifier (R e1071). TCRdb cleaned the public reads at Q25 with fastp, built clones with MiXCR and kept in-frame beta chains. A single entry per CDR3 protein holds the most common genes and DNA from its merged rows. What appears here as the V and J calls and clone size reflects TCRdb's work, not the paper's. The sample table shows over 300,000 distinct CDR3 sequences, and around 14% are seen once. The ten largest clones add up to roughly 11% of the sample.

This clonotype was detected only a few times. Its recognized antigen is unknown. The sample holds no much larger clone one base away, and base qualities are not on file. Stable Graves' hyperthyroidism was defined as no progression to ophthalmopathy during 18 months of follow-up. Hyperthyroidism patients were newly diagnosed, with disease duration under 2 months, and aged 18 to 65 years. Exclusion was applied to patients with uncontrolled infections, other autoimmune diseases, pregnancy or lactation. Clinical symptoms, serum thyroxine and TRAb, thyroid ultrasound, and orbital computed tomography formed the basis for the diagnoses. PBMCs were separated from 8 to 10 ml of fresh peripheral blood using Ficoll-Paque density gradient centrifugation. Trizol reagent was used to extract total RNA, and RNA quality was then checked on an Agilent 2100 Bioanalyzer. The sequence came from a woman aged 55-75 years with Graves' hyperthyroidism. The specimen was blood.

CDR3 loop: CASRAPMGYGGYTF. The DNA reads TGTGCCAGTAGAGCGCCGATGGGTTATGGTGGCTACACCTTC. The rearrangement joined TRBV19 to TRBJ1-2; no confident D gene assignment can be made. V gives up 6 bases and J gives up 7 bases, and the segment between their germline ends measures 18 bases. The CDR3, from cysteine to phenylalanine, totals 14 residues. Only the CDR3 DNA is retained, 42 bases long and in frame from the first base. CDR1 LNHDA and CDR2 SQIVND were looked up in the germline V gene (reference sequence).